This TCR beta chain derives from a study of regulatory T cells in long-lasting Graves disease. Building the TCR beta libraries relied on iRepertoire HTBI primers, and CDR3 regions underwent Arm-PCR. TCRdb reprocessed the multiplex PCR reads with MiXCR, giving one entry per CDR3 protein. The sample shows about 240,000 distinct CDR3 sequences, around 20% of them seen only once. Germline V gene sequence: CDR1 SGHTA, CDR2 FQGNSA. V gave up 5 bases and J gave up 3 bases, with 14 bases separating them. This CDR3 spans 14 amino acids. This clonotype was seen many times. Time point in this sample: newly diagnosed GD, antithyroid drugs for less than 3 months. Extracted PBMC RNA gave rise to the TCR library.

The receptor was isolated from a female donor with Graves disease. Sequencing used peripheral blood mononuclear cells (PBMCs), obtained at new diagnosis, from a patient treated with antithyroid drugs. J is TRBJ2-7 and V is TRBV7-2; D assignment may be TRBD1 or TRBD2 (5 bases each). CDR3 coding DNA: TGTGCCAGCAGCAAGGGGAGCGCGGTCTACGAGCAGTACTTC. Protein sequence: CASSKGSAVYEQYF.